The sequence of this T cell receptor beta chain was determined in a study of human T cells and chemical hapten exposure. In the study overall: The patients, most of them female, presented with alopecia areata, totalis or universalis.

Overall study results and limits: As the donors had alopecia, their immune response may differ from healthy people's.

Within the library, unique molecular identifiers were attached to each individual cDNA molecule. Each CDR3 protein gets one entry after TCRdb re-called the RACE reads with MiXCR. The sample includes under 200,000 distinct CDR3 sequences, around 30% of them seen just once. Time point described: pre-sensitization, week 0. Treatment denoted: therapeutic diphenylcyclopropenone sensitization with weekly scalp DPC. The table lists this clonotype with a few counts. Its antigen is still unknown. The material sequenced was whole blood, taken in connection with sensitization to the hapten diphenylcyclopropenone (DPC). This clonotype was obtained from a woman aged 25-40 years with alopecia areata. Some clones in this sample may be carry-over from other donors' samples.

This chain's CDR3 is CASSNGGRGRQPQHF. The CDR3 DNA is TGTGCCAGCAGCAACGGCGGACGGGGACGGCAGCCCCAGCATTTT. The chain couples TRBV28 to TRBJ1-5; possibly TRBD1 for D (5 bases). Germline assignment: CDR1 MDHEN and CDR2 SYDVKM. The CDR3 consists of 15 residues. V gave up 6 bases and J gave up 7 bases, with 19 bases separating them.